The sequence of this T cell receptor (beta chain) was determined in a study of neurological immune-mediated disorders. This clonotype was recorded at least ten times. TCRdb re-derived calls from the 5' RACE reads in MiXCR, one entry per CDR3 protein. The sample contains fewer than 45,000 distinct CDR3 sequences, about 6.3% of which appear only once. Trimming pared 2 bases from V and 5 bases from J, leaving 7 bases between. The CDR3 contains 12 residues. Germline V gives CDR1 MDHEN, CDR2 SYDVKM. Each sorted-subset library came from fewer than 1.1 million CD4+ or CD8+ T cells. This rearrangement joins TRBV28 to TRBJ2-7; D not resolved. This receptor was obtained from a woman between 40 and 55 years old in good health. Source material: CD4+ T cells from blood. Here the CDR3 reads CASSLGEDEQYF. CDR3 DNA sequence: TGTGCCAGCAGTTTAGGAGAGGACGAGCAGTACTTC.